Listed here are 32 T cell receptor beta chains from one sample, sequenced in a study of blood T cell repertoires in COVID-19. The data were produced by immunoSEQ multiplex PCR, yet TCRdb's version contains in-frame clones alone and is incomplete. This sample has more than 300,000 clones, with around 82% found just once. The sequenced sample consisted of peripheral blood. The receptors were sampled from a woman aged 50 to 65 with acute or convalescent COVID-19.

This rearrangement joins TRBV5-6 to TRBJ1-6; 8 nucleotides agree with TRBD1. The CDR3 is 18 amino acids. In germline, CDR1 is SGHDT, CDR2 YYEEEE. Losses at the gene ends were 0 bases for V and 3 bases for J; bases not matched to a gene: 8. As DNA, the CDR3 is TGTGCCAGCAGCTTGGTAACAGGGGGGATAAACTATAATTCACCCCTCCACTTT. It yields the protein CASSLVTGGINYNSPLHF.

This chain uses TRBV11-2 with TRBJ2-7, with 7 positions matching TRBD1. CDR3 length equals 16 residues. Germline V gives CDR1 SGHAT, CDR2 FQNNGV. With 6 bases clipped from V and 3 bases from J, the junction kept 14 bases outside the gene matches. The CDR3 nucleotides read TGTGCCAGCAGTCAACTGACAGGGCTAGTAGGCTACGAGCAGTACTTC. The encoded protein is CASSQLTGLVGYEQYF.

This clone was found a few times. The chain employs TRBV5-1 and TRBJ1-6, with a tentative D call TRBD1 (5 bases). V gave up 4 bases and J gave up 5 bases, with 7 bases separating them. The V gene's germline CDR1 is SGHRS and CDR2 YFSETQ. CDR3 length equals 13 residues. CDR3 region: CASSGANNSPLHF. The CDR3 nucleotides are TGCGCCAGCAGCGGGGCGAATAATTCACCCCTCCACTTT.

This chain links TRBV12-3 or TRBV12-4 with TRBJ2-7; the D gene is possibly TRBD2 (5 bases). This CDR3 spans 13 amino acids. V lost 7 bases and J lost 7, with 17 bases in between. This CDR3 reads CASTSGRRFEQYF. Here the CDR3 DNA reads TGTGCCAGCACCTCAGGACGGAGGTTTGAGCAGTACTTC.

This chain joins TRBV12-5 and TRBJ2-7; D is unclear. CDR3 size: 10 residues. CDR1 and CDR2 from the germline V gene are LGHNT and FRNRAP. V shed 5 bases and J shed 4 bases, with 3 bases lying between them. CDR3 amino acids: CASGLYEQYF. Written as DNA, the CDR3 is TGTGCTAGTGGTCTATACGAGCAGTACTTC.

The V call is TRBV5-1, the J call TRBJ2-1; 10 bases are shared with TRBD1. The germline gives CDR1 SGHRS, CDR2 YFSETQ. The length of the CDR3 is 14 residues. V lost 4 bases and J lost 6; bases outside the gene matches: 4. The CDR3 DNA is TGCGCCAGCAGCCCGCGGGACAGGGGCAATGAGCAGTTCTTC. It yields the protein CASSPRDRGNEQFF.

The rearrangement links TRBV4-1 to TRBJ2-1; possibly TRBD1 for D (6 bases). Germline-derived CDR1 and CDR2 are MGHRA and YSYEKL. The V end lost 0 bases, the J end lost 5 bases, and 14 bases lay between the germline ends. The CDR3 runs to 16 residues. CDR3 in DNA: TGCGCCAGCAGCCAAGAACCCGGAACAGGGAACAATGAGCAGTTCTTC. It is translated as CASSQEPGTGNNEQFF.

This clone has more than one count but fewer than ten. The chain combines TRBV7-6 with TRBJ2-2; no definite D call. Germline CDR1 SGHVS, CDR2 FNYEAQ. V shed 6 bases and J shed 7 bases, with 12 bases lying between them. This CDR3 is built from 13 residues. The CDR3 here is CASRPRGGGELFF. The CDR3 DNA reads TGTGCCAGCAGACCCAGAGGCGGCGGGGAGCTGTTTTTT.

This chain uses TRBV14 with TRBJ2-7; 11 bases line up with TRBD2. The CDR3 covers 16 residues. V shed 4 bases, J shed 0 bases, and the junction held 5 bases outside the gene matches. Germline values: CDR1 SGHDN, CDR2 FVKESK. CDR3 bases: TGTGCCAGCAGCCGCGCCACTAGCGGGAGCTCCTACGAGCAGTACTTC. Translation gives CASSRATSGSSYEQYF.

Only one count was recorded for this clone. In nucleotides, the CDR3 is TGTGCCATCAGCTTTGGGACAGGGGGTGAGCAGTACGTC. Translating it yields CAISFGTGGEQYV. This chain uses TRBV10-3 with TRBJ2-7, with 11 nucleotides matching TRBD1. CDR3 length equals 13 residues. Germline V CDR1 and CDR2: ENHRY, SYGVKD. With V trimmed by 6 bases and J by 7 bases, 5 bases remained unmatched.

The chain joins TRBV2 to TRBJ1-2; 10 bases match TRBD1. J lost 5 bases, V lost 2 bases, and 11 bases had no gene match. CDR1 SNHLY and CDR2 FYNNEI come from the germline V gene. The CDR3 has 17 amino acids. The CDR3 loop is CASSEREAGQGIYGYTF. The CDR3 nucleotides are TGTGCCAGCAGTGAACGTGAGGCGGGACAGGGGATTTATGGCTACACCTTC.

The chain carries TRBV5-6 and TRBJ2-3; 9 nucleotides match TRBD1. V gave up 4 bases and J gave up 5 bases; unmatched junction bases: 8. Germline V lookup: CDR1 SGHDT, CDR2 YYEEEE. This CDR3 has 15 residues. The CDR3 region is CASSTPGQGRDTQYF. The DNA of the CDR3 is TGTGCCAGCAGCACACCGGGACAGGGAAGAGATACGCAGTATTTT.

The chain carries TRBV6-6 and TRBJ2-7; 7 bases match TRBD1. J was trimmed by 4 bases and V by 6 bases; bases with no gene match: 6. The CDR3 length is 13 residues. CDR1 and CDR2 from the germline V gene are MNHNY and SVGAGI (reference sequence). CDR3 in DNA: TGTGCCAGCAGCCTCGGGACAGAATACGAGCAGTACTTC. Translating it yields CASSLGTEYEQYF.

The genes are TRBV3-1 (or the pseudogene TRBV3-2) and TRBJ1-2; the match to TRBD1 covers 8 bases. Trimming at V came to 7 bases and at J to 5 bases, leaving 6 bases not matched to a gene. This CDR3 is built from 13 residues. The germline gives CDR1 LGHDT, CDR2 YNNKEL (reference sequence). CDR3 loop: CASTDRGPYGYTF. The CDR3 nucleotides read TGTGCCAGCACAGACAGGGGCCCATATGGCTACACCTTC.

The V and J genes are TRBV15 and TRBJ2-3; 8 nucleotides line up with TRBD1. The CDR3 extends over 14 amino acids. V gave up 3 bases and J gave up 5 bases; unmatched junction bases: 4. The V gene's germline CDR1 is LNHNV and CDR2 YYDKDF (reference sequence). This CDR3 reads CATSSRGLEDTQYF. In DNA form, the CDR3 reads TGTGCCACCAGCAGCAGGGGGCTTGAAGATACGCAGTATTTT.

The chain uses TRBV7-8 and TRBJ2-3; 7 bases line up with TRBD1. The V and J ends lost 3 bases and 2 bases, in that order; junction bases with no gene match: 5. Germline CDR1 SGHVS, CDR2 FQNEAQ. The CDR3 is 15 residues long. The CDR3 loop is CASSFRDSSTDTQYF. DNA for the CDR3: TGTGCCAGCAGCTTCCGGGACAGCTCCACAGATACGCAGTATTTT.

The V and J genes are TRBV4-3 and TRBJ1-1; 9 nucleotides agree with TRBD1. CDR3 length equals 16 residues. Germline V gives CDR1 LGHNA, CDR2 YSLEER. V shed 4 bases and J 6 bases; nucleotides not matched to a gene: 12. The CDR3 region has the DNA TGCGCCAGCAGCCCTACCGGGACAGGGTACAGCGCTGAAGCTTTCTTT. It specifies CASSPTGTGYSAEAFF.

The rearrangement uses TRBV14 and TRBJ2-5; 9 nucleotides agree with TRBD1. Germline V lookup: CDR1 SGHDN, CDR2 FVKESK. Trimming at V came to 1 base and at J to 3 bases, leaving 6 bases not matched to a gene. The CDR3 totals 16 residues. The DNA of the CDR3 is TGTGCCAGCAGCCAAGCGATGGGACAGGGCGAAGAGACCCAGTACTTC. This gives the protein CASSQAMGQGEETQYF.

V gene TRBV7-3 combines with J gene TRBJ1-2, with D uncertain. Trimming pared 8 bases from V and 1 base from J, leaving 11 bases between. The CDR3 is made up of 13 amino acids. From germline, CDR1 is SGHTA and CDR2 FQGTGA. CDR3 bases: TGTGCCAGCGAGAACCCTAATAACTATGGCTACACCTTC. Translated: CASENPNNYGYTF.

This chain uses TRBV6-2 or TRBV6-3 with TRBJ2-1, with TRBD2 matching 8 bases. Germline-derived CDR1 and CDR2 are MNHEY and SVGEGT. Unmatched junction bases numbered 13, after V lost 6 bases and J lost 6 bases. The CDR3 length is 16 residues. DNA of the CDR3: TGTGCCAGCAGCCCCCATCTAGCGGGTGGAATCAATGAGCAGTTCTTC. Translated: CASSPHLAGGINEQFF.

The chain recombines TRBV2 with TRBJ1-2; D gene uncertain. V was cut by 8 bases and J by 8 bases, with 21 bases left in between. The germline V gene encodes CDR1 SNHLY and CDR2 FYNNEI. This CDR3 is built from 14 residues. The chain's CDR3 is CASENPPRIEGYTF. The CDR3 DNA follows: TGTGCCAGCGAAAACCCGCCTCGAATAGAGGGCTACACCTTC.

This chain connects TRBV2 to TRBJ1-3, with D uncertain. From germline, CDR1 is SNHLY and CDR2 FYNNEI. V gave up 8 bases and J gave up 0 bases, with 11 bases separating them. The CDR3 extends over 14 amino acids. The chain's CDR3 is CASQDSNSGNTIYF. DNA for the CDR3: TGTGCCAGCCAGGACTCTAACTCTGGAAACACCATATATTTT.

A few counts support this clone. The chain uses TRBV7-2 and TRBJ2-5, with 10 bases identical to TRBD2. This CDR3 has 15 residues. J gave up 5 bases and V 3 bases, and 6 bases lay outside the gene matches. The V gene's germline CDR1 is SGHTA and CDR2 FQGNSA. CDR3 in DNA: TGTGCCAGCAGCTTTAGCGGGGGGTTTGTGGAGACCCAGTACTTC. Translating it yields CASSFSGGFVETQYF.

This sequence joins TRBV4-2 and TRBJ1-2, with a tentative D call TRBD1 (6 bases). Between the trimmed V and J ends, which lost 1 base and 8 bases, there was a span of 17 bases. The CDR3 totals 15 residues. The germline V gene encodes CDR1 LGHNA and CDR2 YNFKEQ. The DNA of the CDR3 is TGTGCCAGCAGCCAAGGGCGAGCAGGGGAAGGCGGCTACACCTTC. Amino acid sequence: CASSQGRAGEGGYTF.

V gene TRBV12-3 or TRBV12-4 combines with J gene TRBJ1-2; D is unclear. This CDR3 has 13 residues. V was shortened by 3 bases and J by 8 bases, with 13 bases between the two germline ends. In nucleotides, the CDR3 is TGTGCCAGCAGTTTTAATTCTCAGAGGGGCTACACCTTC. It translates to CASSFNSQRGYTF.

The chain carries TRBV10-3 and TRBJ2-3; 8 bases are shared with TRBD2. The CDR3 is made up of 17 amino acids. The V segment lost 4 bases and the J segment 4 bases; nucleotides outside the gene matches: 13. Germline V CDR1 and CDR2: ENHRY, SYGVKD. CDR3 sequence reads: CAISGGVGTSRSDTQYF. For the CDR3, the DNA is TGTGCCATCAGTGGAGGGGTGGGGACTAGTCGCTCAGATACGCAGTATTTT.

This clone was observed a single time. V gene TRBV27 combines with J gene TRBJ2-1, with a tentative D call TRBD2 (6 bases). Trimming took 4 bases from V and 4 from J, leaving 11 bases between them. The CDR3 loop spans 14 amino acids. CDR1 is MNHEY and CDR2 is SMNVEV in the germline V gene (reference sequence). The CDR3 DNA reads TGTGCCAGCAGTTCCAGGACTATTTACAATGAGCAGTTCTTC. Encoded protein: CASSSRTIYNEQFF.

The chain uses TRBV7-9 and TRBJ2-1; 11 nucleotides agree with TRBD1. Germline lookup yields CDR1 SEHNR and CDR2 FQNEAQ (reference sequence). Trimming at V came to 2 bases and at J to 3 bases, leaving 3 bases not matched to a gene. The CDR3 has 16 amino acids. CDR3 nucleotides: TGTGCCAGCAGCTTAAGAGGGACAGGGGGCTACAATGAGCAGTTCTTC. Protein product: CASSLRGTGGYNEQFF.

The V gene is TRBV5-6, the J gene TRBJ2-3; D remains ambiguous. Deletions cut 0 bases from V and 0 bases from J, with 8 bases between. The germline V gene has CDR1 SGHDT and CDR2 YYEEEE. The CDR3 runs 15 residues. CDR3 sequence reads: CASSLVRVSTDTQYF. The DNA of the CDR3 is TGTGCCAGCAGCTTGGTTCGAGTGAGCACAGATACGCAGTATTTT.

This clone was seen a few times. This chain joins TRBV19 and TRBJ2-5; TRBD1 might be the D (5 bases). Trimming stripped 6 bases from V and 5 bases from J, with 16 bases between. Looked up from germline, CDR1 is LNHDA and CDR2 is SQIVND (reference sequence). CDR3 size: 14 residues. Here the CDR3 reads CASRSLAAGETQYF. In DNA, the CDR3 is TGTGCCAGTAGGTCCCTTGCGGCAGGGGAGACCCAGTACTTC.

The rearrangement uses TRBV12-5 and TRBJ2-5, with 9 bases matching TRBD1. Germline lookup yields CDR1 LGHNT and CDR2 FRNRAP. This CDR3 contains 13 residues. The V segment lost 9 bases and the J segment 5 bases; nucleotides outside the gene matches: 7. CDR3 DNA: TGTGCTAGCCTCTCGGGGACAGGGGAGACCCAGTACTTC. Protein sequence: CASLSGTGETQYF.

The CDR3 DNA follows: TGTGCCAGCAGCTCCGCCGGGGCCAAGACCGGGGGGCAGTACGTC. This sequence encodes CASSSAGAKTGGQYV. The rearrangement uses TRBV7-8 and TRBJ2-7; tentative D call: TRBD2 (6 bases). Germline CDR1 and CDR2: SGHVS and FQNEAQ. The CDR3 has 15 residues. V was pared by 4 bases and J by 9 bases, with 22 bases between.